The TCR beta chain described here comes from a study of siplizumab effects on memory and regulatory T cells. Study-level findings and limits: Memory cells that were CD4+ and unstimulated gave rise to alloreactive sequences, which siplizumab significantly reduced. No assignable naive or memory phenotype existed for roughly 80-96% of proliferating CD4+ or CD8+ clones. Naive T cells, seemingly more diverse than memory cells, seemed major alloresponse contributors.

CDR1 and CDR2 from the germline V gene are LNHDA and SQIVND (reference sequence). V was shortened by 3 bases and J by 0 bases, with 12 bases between the two germline ends. This CDR3 region has 15 residues. Note on this clone: Its antigen remains unknown.

Assays covered 100,000 or so TCR templates per sample. The protocol was immunoSEQ multiplex PCR, while the TCRdb copy is restricted to in-frame clones and leaves out a portion. The profile shows some 100,000 clones, under 95% of them singletons. The sequence was obtained from a human donor in good health. This sequence joins TRBV19 and TRBJ2-7; tentative D call: TRBD2 (5 bases). Sequencing used Tregs sorted from blood. CDR3 sequence (DNA): TGTGCCAGTAGTATGGACTTCCGGGGCTCCTACGAGCAGTACTTC. Translated: CASSMDFRGSYEQYF.